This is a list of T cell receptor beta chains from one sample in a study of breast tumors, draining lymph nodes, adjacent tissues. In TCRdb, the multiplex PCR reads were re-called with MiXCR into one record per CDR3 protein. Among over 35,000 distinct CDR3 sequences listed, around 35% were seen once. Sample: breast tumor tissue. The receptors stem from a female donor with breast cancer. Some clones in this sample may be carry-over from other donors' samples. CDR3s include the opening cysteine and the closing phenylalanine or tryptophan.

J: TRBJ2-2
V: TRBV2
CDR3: CASSESASGRVGELFF

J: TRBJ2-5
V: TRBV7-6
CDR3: CASSSQETQYF

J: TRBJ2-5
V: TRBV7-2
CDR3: CASSLGPGAGEQETQYF

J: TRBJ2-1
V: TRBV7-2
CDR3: CASSSRLGAGEQFF

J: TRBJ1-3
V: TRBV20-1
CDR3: CSARDVRGTGNTIYF

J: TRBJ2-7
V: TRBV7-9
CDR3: CASSSSGRDYEQYF

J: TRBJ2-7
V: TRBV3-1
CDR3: CASSQGDGAQYF

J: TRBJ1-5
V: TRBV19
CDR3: CASHTGTNSNQPQHF

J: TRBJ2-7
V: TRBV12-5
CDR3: CASARTSSSYEQYF

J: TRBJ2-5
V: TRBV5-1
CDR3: CASSLEAEGETQYF

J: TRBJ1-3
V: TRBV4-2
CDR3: CASSQGTQGWGAGNTIYF

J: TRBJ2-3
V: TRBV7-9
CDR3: CASSLERGTDTQYF

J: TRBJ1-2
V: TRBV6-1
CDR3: CASSEGGQGSHGYTF

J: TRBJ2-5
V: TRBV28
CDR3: CASSTGQQETQYF

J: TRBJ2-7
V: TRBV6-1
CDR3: CASKGTASSYEQYF

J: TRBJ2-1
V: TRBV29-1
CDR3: CSVDRTGADNEQFF

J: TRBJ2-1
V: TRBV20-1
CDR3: CSARVRGSYNEQFF

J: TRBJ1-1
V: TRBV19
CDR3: CASIDRNEAFF

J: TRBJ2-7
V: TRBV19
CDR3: CASSMTSGRSEQYF

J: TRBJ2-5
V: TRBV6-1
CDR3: CASTRVGGGGETQYF

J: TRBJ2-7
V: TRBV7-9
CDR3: CASSFMVEQYF

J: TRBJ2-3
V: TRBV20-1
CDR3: CSARDPDARTDTQYF

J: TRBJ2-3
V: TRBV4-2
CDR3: CASSHARLAGGGTDTQYF

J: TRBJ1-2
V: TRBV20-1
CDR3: CSAKHRETYGYTF

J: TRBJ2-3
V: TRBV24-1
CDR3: CATSDRDGTDTQYF

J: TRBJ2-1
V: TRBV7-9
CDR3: CASSPGAGLAGIGSYNEQFF

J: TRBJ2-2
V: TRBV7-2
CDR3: CASNLVGSANTGERFF

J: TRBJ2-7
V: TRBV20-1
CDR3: CSASTAQGVEGFSYEQYF

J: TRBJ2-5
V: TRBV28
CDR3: CASSSRTFGYQETQYF

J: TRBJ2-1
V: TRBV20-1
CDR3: CSARDQPGQGGSYNEQFF